This T cell receptor beta chain was sequenced during a study of T cells after yellow fever vaccination. Regarding the study as a whole: The bulk population could contribute abundant contaminating clonotypes to FACS-sorted repertoires. Booster sampling recovered most clones from primary vaccination (about 97% CD4, roughly 86% CD8).

This clonotype was counted between two and nine times. Its antigen is as yet unknown. Germline CDR1 SGHKS, CDR2 YYEKEE (reference sequence). CDR3 size: 16 residues. V was pared by 1 base and J by 4 bases, with 15 bases between. TCRdb re-called the 5' RACE reads with MiXCR, one entry per CDR3 protein. The sample holds some 550,000 distinct CDR3 sequences, roughly 19% seen once. The receptor was derived from a man aged 30 to 39 who received the YFV17D yellow fever vaccine. The rearrangement links TRBV5-5 to TRBJ2-1; D may correspond to TRBD1 or TRBD2 (6 bases each). The sequences come from PBMCs, collected 15 days after the yellow fever booster vaccination. As DNA, the CDR3 is TGTGCCAGCAGCTTGAGGCGGGACACCGTTTACAATGAGCAGTTCTTC. It is translated as CASSLRRDTVYNEQFF. Looking up the rest from reference TRBV5-5 and TRBJ2-1 gives the full variable domain: DAGVTQSPTHLIKTRGQQVTLRCSPISGHKSVSWYQQVLGQGPQFIFQYYEKEERGRGNFPDRFSARQFPNYSSELNVNALLLGDSALYLCASSLRRDTVYNEQFFGPGTRLTVL.